Following are 17 T cell receptor beta chains from one sample sequenced in a study of blood T cell repertoires in COVID-19. Clones were sequenced by immunoSEQ multiplex PCR, and TCRdb holds only the in-frame ones, with some missing. The table includes a few hundred thousand clones, 80% to 85% detected once. Sequenced input: peripheral blood. These receptors all come from a woman aged 60-75 years who had recovered from COVID-19.

The rearrangement uses TRBV6-5 and TRBJ2-2, with TRBD1 identical over 7 bases. This CDR3 is built from 14 residues. Germline values: CDR1 MNHEY, CDR2 SVGAGI. Losses at the gene ends were 4 bases for V and 1 base for J; bases not matched to a gene: 0. The CDR3 spells CASSWTGNTGELFF. In DNA, the CDR3 is TGTGCCAGCAGTTGGACAGGGAACACCGGGGAGCTGTTTTTT.

The chain carries TRBV30 and TRBJ1-1, with D possibly being TRBD1 (5 bases). CDR3 length: 15 residues. Per the germline V gene, CDR1 is GTSNPN and CDR2 is SVGIG (reference sequence). Trimming removed 4 bases at V and 1 base at J, with 16 bases between. For the CDR3, the DNA is TGTGCCTGGATTAAGGGGCAACCTAGGAACACTGAAGCTTTCTTT. Protein sequence: CAWIKGQPRNTEAFF.

This sequence joins TRBV6-5 and TRBJ1-1; D is perhaps TRBD1 (5 bases). Trimming shortened V by 6 bases and J by 8 bases, and 10 bases separated the two germline ends. The CDR3 contains 11 residues. The germline gives CDR1 MNHEY, CDR2 SVGAGI. This CDR3 reads CASRGGIEAFF. Here the CDR3 DNA reads TGTGCCAGCAGGGGGGGGATCGAAGCTTTCTTT.

This clone was counted a few times. The V and J genes are TRBV10-3 and TRBJ1-5, with D uncertain. Germline values: CDR1 ENHRY, CDR2 SYGVKD. The CDR3 consists of 11 residues. Trimming cost V 3 bases and J 6 bases, with 3 bases left between them. The CDR3 region has the DNA TGTGCCATCAGTGACGGTCAGCCCCAGCATTTT. Translated: CAISDGQPQHF.

V and J are TRBV13 and TRBJ2-1; D remains unclear. This CDR3 has 18 residues. Trimming cost V 5 bases and J 0 bases, with 20 bases left between them. Germline lookup yields CDR1 PRHDT and CDR2 FYEKMQ (reference sequence). CDR3 amino acids: CASSRTALLKSSYNEQFF. CDR3 bases: TGTGCCAGCAGCCGAACCGCCCTCCTCAAGAGCTCCTACAATGAGCAGTTCTTC.

CDR3 sequence reads: CASSHRGQNYGYTF. The CDR3 region has the DNA TGTGCCAGCAGCCACCGAGGACAGAACTATGGCTACACCTTC. The V and J genes are TRBV3-1 (or the pseudogene TRBV3-2) and TRBJ1-2; tentatively, D is TRBD1 (6 bases). The CDR3 totals 14 residues. V shed 3 bases and J shed 2 bases, with 10 bases lying between them. Per germline, CDR1 LGHDT and CDR2 YNNKEL (reference sequence).

This clone was seen just once. The genes are TRBV2 and TRBJ2-3; 8 nucleotides align to TRBD2. V trimming: 1 base; J trimming: 0 bases; junction bases outside the gene matches: 3. The V gene's germline CDR1 is SNHLY and CDR2 FYNNEI. The CDR3 totals 16 residues. The CDR3 region is CASSEVPSGSTDTQYF. The CDR3 coding sequence is TGTGCCAGCAGTGAAGTCCCTAGCGGGAGCACAGATACGCAGTATTTT.

The V call is TRBV7-8, the J call TRBJ2-6; D gene uncertain. The CDR3 is 13 amino acids. V gave up 5 bases and J gave up 2 bases, with 4 bases separating them. CDR1 and CDR2 (germline): SGHVS, FQNEAQ. The CDR3 region has the DNA TGTGCCAGCAGCACTACTGGGGCCAACGTCCTGACTTTC. Translating gives CASSTTGANVLTF.

The chain links TRBV2 to TRBJ1-2; TRBD1 agrees at 9 bases. V was pared by 6 bases and J by 2 bases, with 10 bases of the junction left unmatched. The CDR3 consists of 16 residues. Looked up from germline, CDR1 is SNHLY and CDR2 is FYNNEI. The CDR3 DNA follows: TGTGCCAGCAGCCCGACAGGGGGAATTATAAACTATGGCTACACCTTC. Its translation is CASSPTGGIINYGYTF.

V gene TRBV6-1 combines with J gene TRBJ1-5; no reliable D call. There are 14 residues in the CDR3. Between the trimmed V and J ends, which lost 1 base and 4 bases, there was a span of 8 bases. The germline V gene encodes CDR1 MNHNS and CDR2 SASEGT. The CDR3 DNA follows: TGTGCCAGCAGTGAAGAAGAGTGGAATCAGCCCCAGCATTTT. Residues: CASSEEEWNQPQHF.

This chain connects TRBV3-1 (or the pseudogene TRBV3-2) to TRBJ2-5; the match to TRBD2 covers 8 bases. The V and J ends lost 4 bases and 7 bases, in that order; junction bases with no gene match: 17. CDR1 is LGHDT, CDR2 YNNKEL, per germline (reference sequence). This CDR3 is 17 amino acids long. CDR3 amino acids: CASSPEGISGVQGTQYF. The CDR3 nucleotides are TGTGCCAGCAGCCCAGAGGGGATTAGCGGGGTCCAGGGGACCCAGTACTTC.

The chain combines TRBV18 with TRBJ2-7; D is unresolved. Trimming took off 3 bases at V and 3 bases at J, with 9 bases between the two ends. CDR3 length: 13 amino acids. Germline V lookup: CDR1 KGHSH, CDR2 LQKENI. CDR3 amino acids: CASSPPTRYEQYF. CDR3 coding DNA: TGTGCCAGCTCACCGCCGACACGCTACGAGCAGTACTTC.

V usage is TRBV6-6 and J usage is TRBJ2-7; 9 nucleotides agree with TRBD2. The ends lost 5 bases at V and 2 bases at J; junction bases unmatched: 10. This CDR3 contains 16 residues. The V gene's germline CDR1 is MNHNY and CDR2 SVGAGI (reference sequence). In DNA, the CDR3 is TGTGCCAGCAGTCCCCGGGGTAGCGGGGGCGCCTACGAGCAGTACTTC. Protein product: CASSPRGSGGAYEQYF.

This clone has a single count. The chain couples TRBV11-1 to TRBJ2-2, with 8 positions matching TRBD2. J was trimmed by 5 bases and V by 5 bases; bases with no gene match: 10. Germline V gene lookup returns CDR1 SGHAT and CDR2 FQDESV (reference sequence). The CDR3 loop spans 16 amino acids. CDR3 coding DNA: TGTGCCAGCAGCCTTCTAGGGGGACTAGGTACCGGGGAGCTGTTTTTT. The encoded protein is CASSLLGGLGTGELFF.

J is TRBJ2-2 and V is TRBV14; D remains unclear. The germline gives CDR1 SGHDN, CDR2 FVKESK. Trimming took off 1 base at V and 6 bases at J, with 15 bases between the two ends. The CDR3 spans 16 residues. The CDR3: CASSQVVTLGPGELFF. CDR3 sequence (DNA): TGTGCCAGCAGCCAAGTGGTGACGCTTGGGCCCGGGGAGCTGTTTTTT.

This clone was detected only once. This chain connects TRBV19 to TRBJ2-4; the match to TRBD1 covers 9 bases. The CDR3 loop spans 18 amino acids. The V and J ends lost 7 bases and 0 bases, in that order; junction bases with no gene match: 13. Germline CDR1 is LNHDA and CDR2 is SQIVND (reference sequence). The CDR3 DNA reads as TGTGCCAGTACCTCCGGGACAGGGTGGTATGGAGCCAAAAACATTCAGTACTTC. Translation: CASTSGTGWYGAKNIQYF. Full variable domain (rest looked up from reference TRBV19 and TRBJ2-4): DGGITQSPKYLFRKEGQNVTLSCEQNLNHDAMYWYRQDPGQGLRLIYYSQIVNDFQKGDIAEGYSVSREKKESFPLTVTSAQKNPTAFYLCASTSGTGWYGAKNIQYFGAGTRLSVL.

Only one count was recorded for this clone. This chain connects TRBV5-1 to TRBJ1-2, with D maybe TRBD1 (5 bases). Trimming shortened V by 0 bases and J by 5 bases, and 17 bases separated the two germline ends. This CDR3 comprises 16 residues. Germline V gives CDR1 SGHRS, CDR2 YFSETQ. CDR3 residues: CASSLESQGNWYGYTF. In nucleotides, the CDR3 is TGCGCCAGCAGCTTGGAGTCTCAGGGTAATTGGTATGGCTACACCTTC.